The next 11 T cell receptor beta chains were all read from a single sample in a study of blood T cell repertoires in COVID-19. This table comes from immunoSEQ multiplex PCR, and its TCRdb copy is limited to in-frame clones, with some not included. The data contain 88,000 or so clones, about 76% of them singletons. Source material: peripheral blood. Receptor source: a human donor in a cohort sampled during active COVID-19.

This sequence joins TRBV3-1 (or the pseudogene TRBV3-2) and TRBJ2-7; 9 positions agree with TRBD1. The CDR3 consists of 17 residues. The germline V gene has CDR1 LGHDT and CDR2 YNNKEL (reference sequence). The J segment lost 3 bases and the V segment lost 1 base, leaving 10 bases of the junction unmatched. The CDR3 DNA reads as TGTGCCAGCAGCCAAGCATACCGGGACAGGGCTATCTACGAGCAGTACTTC. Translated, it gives CASSQAYRDRAIYEQYF.

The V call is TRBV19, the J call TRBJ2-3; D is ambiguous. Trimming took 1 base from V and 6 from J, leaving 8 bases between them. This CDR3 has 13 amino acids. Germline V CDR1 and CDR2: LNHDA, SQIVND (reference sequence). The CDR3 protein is CASSIAGWDTQYF. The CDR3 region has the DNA TGTGCCAGTAGTATAGCCGGGTGGGATACGCAGTATTTT.

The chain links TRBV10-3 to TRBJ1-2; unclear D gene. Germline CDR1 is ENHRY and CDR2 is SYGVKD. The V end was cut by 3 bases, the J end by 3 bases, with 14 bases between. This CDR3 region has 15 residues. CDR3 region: CAISDPTLKDYGYTF. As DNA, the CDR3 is TGTGCCATCAGTGACCCGACACTTAAGGACTATGGCTACACCTTC.

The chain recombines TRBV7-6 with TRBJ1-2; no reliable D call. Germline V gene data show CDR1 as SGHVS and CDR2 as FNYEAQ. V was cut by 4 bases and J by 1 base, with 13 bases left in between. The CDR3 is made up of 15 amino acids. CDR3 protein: CASSSTPEGNYGYTF. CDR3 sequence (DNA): TGTGCCAGCAGCTCCACCCCGGAGGGTAACTATGGCTACACCTTC.

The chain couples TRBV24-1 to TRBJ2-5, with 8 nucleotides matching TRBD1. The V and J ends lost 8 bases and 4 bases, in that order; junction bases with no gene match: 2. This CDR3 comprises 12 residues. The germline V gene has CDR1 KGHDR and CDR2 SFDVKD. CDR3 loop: CATNDRGETQYF. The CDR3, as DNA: TGTGCCACCAACGACAGGGGAGAGACCCAGTACTTC.

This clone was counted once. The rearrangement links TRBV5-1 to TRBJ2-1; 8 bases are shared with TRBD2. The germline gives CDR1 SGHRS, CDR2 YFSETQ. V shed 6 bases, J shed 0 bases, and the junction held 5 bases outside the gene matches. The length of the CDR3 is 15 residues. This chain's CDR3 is CASMVSGDSYNEQFF. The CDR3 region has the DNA TGCGCCAGCATGGTTAGCGGGGACTCCTACAATGAGCAGTTCTTC.

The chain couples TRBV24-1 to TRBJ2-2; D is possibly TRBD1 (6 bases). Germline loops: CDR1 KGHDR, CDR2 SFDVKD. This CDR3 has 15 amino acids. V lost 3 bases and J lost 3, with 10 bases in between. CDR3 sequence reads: CATSDPDRHTGELFF. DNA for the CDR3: TGTGCCACCAGTGATCCTGACAGGCACACCGGGGAGCTGTTTTTT.

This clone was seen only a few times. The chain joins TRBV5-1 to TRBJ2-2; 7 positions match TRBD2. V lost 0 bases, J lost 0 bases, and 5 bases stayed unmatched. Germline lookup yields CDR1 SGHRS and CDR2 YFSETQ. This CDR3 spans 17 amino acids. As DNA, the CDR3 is TGCGCCAGCAGCTTGGCCGGAAGCGGGGCGAACACCGGGGAGCTGTTTTTT. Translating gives CASSLAGSGANTGELFF.

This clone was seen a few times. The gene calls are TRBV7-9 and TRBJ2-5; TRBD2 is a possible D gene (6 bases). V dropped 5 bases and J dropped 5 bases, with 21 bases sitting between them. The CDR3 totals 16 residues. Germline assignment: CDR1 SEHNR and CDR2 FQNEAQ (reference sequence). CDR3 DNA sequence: TGTGCCAGCAGCCCCCGGACGGGGGTGGTTCAGGAGACCCAGTACTTC. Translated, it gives CASSPRTGVVQETQYF.

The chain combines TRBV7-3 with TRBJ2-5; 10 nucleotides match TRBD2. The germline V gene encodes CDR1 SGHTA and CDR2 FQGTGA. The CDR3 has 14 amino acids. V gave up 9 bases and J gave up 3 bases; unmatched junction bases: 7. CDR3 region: CASSASGSKETQYF. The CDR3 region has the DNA TGTGCCAGTTCGGCTAGCGGGAGTAAAGAGACCCAGTACTTC.

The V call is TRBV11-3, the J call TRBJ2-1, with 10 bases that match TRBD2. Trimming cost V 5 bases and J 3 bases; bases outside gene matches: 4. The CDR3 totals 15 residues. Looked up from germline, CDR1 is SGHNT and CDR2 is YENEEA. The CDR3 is CASSQGLASYNEQFF. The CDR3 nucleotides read TGTGCCAGCAGCCAGGGACTAGCGAGCTACAATGAGCAGTTCTTC.